A selection of T cell receptor beta chains follows, all from one sample in a study of T-cell reconstitution after alpha-beta-depleted transplantation in children. MiXCR was run by TCRdb on the PCR reads, yielding one entry per CDR3 protein. The sample has roughly 790,000 distinct CDR3 sequences, less than 20% seen once. The sequencing here drew on PBMCs, mostly from graft donor cells, taken 360 days after TCRalphabeta/CD19-depleted stem cell transplant. All receptors derive from a male patient aged 10 to 17 who had a stem cell transplant for acute lymphoblastic leukemia, so the T cells may come from the graft donor. The CDR3 runs from the conserved cysteine through the conserved F or W. Fields, in order: clone size, V gene, D gene, CDR3 length, J gene, CDR3 DNA, CDR3 protein. The D gene is left open where the match is weak. Clone size is not always given. Where it is, it says once, few, many or a class for expanded clones.

many	TRBV20-1	TRBD1	13	TRBJ1-4	TGCAGTGCTAGACGACAGGGAAATGAAAAACTGTTTTTT	CSARRQGNEKLFF
few	TRBV20-1	.	12	TRBJ2-7	TGCAGTGCTAGCCTAGCGCTCTACGAGCAGTACTTC	CSASLALYEQYF
few	TRBV9	.	15	TRBJ2-3	TGTGCCAGCAGCGTAGTGGAGGGGGCCCCAGATACGCAGTATTTT	CASSVVEGAPDTQYF
.	TRBV12-3/TRBV12-4	TRBD1	10	TRBJ1-2	TGTGCCAGCAGCCGTTGGGACAGAGACTTC	CASSRWDRDF
few	TRBV5-1	.	16	TRBJ1-1	TGCGCCAGCAGCTTGGGGGGGGGCAGGGTAAACACTGAAGCTTTCTTT	CASSLGGGRVNTEAFF
.	TRBV5-1	.	13	TRBJ1-4	TGCGCCAGCAGCTTTAGGGTGAATGAAAAACTGTTTTTT	CASSFRVNEKLFF
few	TRBV5-1	TRBD2	18	TRBJ2-3	TGCGCCAGCAGCTTTGGAAGGGCCTTAGCGGGAGGGAAAGATACGCAGTATTTT	CASSFGRALAGGKDTQYF
.	TRBV9	.	16	TRBJ1-1	TGTGCCAGCAGCGTAAACCCTCACCGGGCGGGCACTGAAGCTTTCTTT	CASSVNPHRAGTEAFF
few	TRBV15	.	15	TRBJ1-1	TGTGCCACCAGCAGTCCCAGGGGAGTGTGGACTGAAGCTTTCTTT	CATSSPRGVWTEAFF
many	TRBV20-1	.	13	TRBJ2-1	TGCAGTGCTGAGATCGGACAGATGGGTGAGCAGTTCTTC	CSAEIGQMGEQFF
many	TRBV9	.	15	TRBJ2-3	TGTGCCAGCAGCGCACTCCTTGTGGGGGGAGATACGCAGTATTTT	CASSALLVGGDTQYF
few	TRBV7-8	.	15	TRBJ1-2	TGTGCCAGCAGCGAAAGAACAGGGTACGACTATGGCTACACCTTC	CASSERTGYDYGYTF
many	TRBV3-1	TRBD2	16	TRBJ2-7	TGTGCCAGCAGCCCGCTCATAGCGGGAGAAGGATACGAGCAGTACTTC	CASSPLIAGEGYEQYF
few	TRBV29-1	TRBD1	15	TRBJ2-7	TGCAGCGTGACCAACACAGGGGGCCCCCCCTACGAGCAGTACTTC	CSVTNTGGPPYEQYF
once	TRBV10-3	TRBD2	14	TRBJ2-3	TGTGCCATCAGTGAGCGGGAGGGCACAGATACGCAGTATTTT	CAISEREGTDTQYF
.	TRBV20-1	.	13	TRBJ1-1	TGCAGTGCTGAAATCCTAAGAAACACTGAAGCTTTCTTT	CSAEILRNTEAFF
.	TRBV11-3	.	13	TRBJ2-2	TGTGCCAGCAGAGCCCGGGACACCGGGGAGCTGTTTTTT	CASRARDTGELFF
few	TRBV12-3/TRBV12-4	TRBD1	19	TRBJ2-5	TGTGCCAGCAGCTCGGGTCGCCCTATACACAGGGGGGCCCAAGAGACCCAGTACTTC	CASSSGRPIHRGAQETQYF
many	TRBV15	.	13	TRBJ2-1	TGTGCCACCACCAAGGGGGGGGCTTCTGAGCAGTTCTTC	CATTKGGASEQFF
.	TRBV12-3/TRBV12-4	TRBD2	16	TRBJ2-1	TGTGCCAGCATCGGCGGGAGCACCAGCTCCTACAATGAGCAGTTCTTC	CASIGGSTSSYNEQFF